This TCR beta chain came from a study of T cells after yellow fever vaccination. TCRdb processed the 5' RACE reads anew with MiXCR; each CDR3 protein has one entry. The sample consists of a few hundred thousand distinct CDR3 sequences, 17% of them appearing once. General study results and limits: Within FACS-sorted repertoires, abundant clonotypes contaminating from the bulk population could be present. Only a minor proportion of clonotypes was detected across both CD4 and CD8 compartments. Clones that expanded after primary vaccination mostly reappeared after the booster (96% CD4, 88% CD8). A faster peak, day 5 versus 15, was reached by the weaker secondary response.

With respect to this clonotype: Its antigen is currently unknown.

The receptor was isolated from a man aged 18 to 35 who received the YFV17D yellow fever vaccine. Sequences were derived from PBMCs, sampled around 5 days after the first yellow fever vaccination.

The chain's CDR3 is CASSLWFFGPESNYGYTF. The DNA of the CDR3 is TGTGCCAGCAGTTTATGGTTCTTTGGGCCAGAATCTAACTATGGCTACACCTTC. The chain couples TRBV28 to TRBJ1-2; D is unresolved. Germline CDR1 MDHEN, CDR2 SYDVKM. CDR3 length: 18 residues. Trimming removed 0 bases from V and 0 bases from J, with 17 bases in between.